This paragraph reports one T cell receptor (beta chain). Its matching antigen is unknown. This sample is part of a study of shared clonotypes between healthy human individuals. On the study more broadly: Each donor had three CD4 naive, three CD4 memory, two CD8 naive and one CD8 memory plate. Study results and caveats: Sampling covered blood only; tissue repertoires likely differ. It was the few donors that limited the genetic and exposure-history diversity represented.

Here immunoSEQ multiplex PCR was the method, and the copy in TCRdb shows in-frame clones only, minus some. This sample has fewer than 850,000 clones, with approximately 75% found just once. The germline V and J ends were trimmed by 0 bases and 5 bases, with 14 bases remaining between them. Germline CDR1 reads SGHAT; CDR2 reads FQNNGV. The CDR3 spans 16 residues. This TCR was recovered from a woman under 40 in good health. The rearrangement links TRBV11-2 to TRBJ2-1; a possible D gene is TRBD2 (5 bases). The sequencing sample was made of memory CD4+ T cells sorted from blood. Regarding subset: CD45RA-negative fraction. CDR3 region: CASSLDGGPGDNEQFF. The CDR3, as DNA: TGTGCCAGCAGCTTAGACGGAGGCCCCGGGGACAATGAGCAGTTCTTC. The variable domain in full, with the rest retrieved from reference TRBV11-2 and TRBJ2-1, is EAGVAQSPRYKIIEKRQSVAFWCNPISGHATLYWYQQILGQGPKLLIQFQNNGVVDDSQLPKDRFSAERLKGVDSTLKIQPAKLEDSAVYLCASSLDGGPGDNEQFFGPGTRLTVL.